The 2 T cell receptor beta chains presented below share a single source sample, sequenced in a study of shared clonotypes between healthy human individuals. TCRdb's table, derived via immunoSEQ multiplex PCR, lists solely in-frame clones and lacks some. The sample lists some 2.4 million clones, over 85% occurring once. The sample taken for sequencing was naive CD4+ T cells from PBMCs. The subset denotes: CD45RA+ positively selected. These receptors all stem from a man between 18 and 29 years old in good health. Some clones in this sample may be carry-over from other donors' samples.

Remarks on this clone: The same CDR3 also results from other DNA sequences found in this sample. The chain is built from TRBV5-6 and TRBJ2-7; the match to TRBD2 covers 8 bases. The CDR3 spans 14 residues. Germline CDR1 is SGHDT and CDR2 is YYEEEE. V was clipped by 4 bases and J by 0 bases; unmatched bases: 3. The CDR3 bases are TGTGCCAGCAGCCCGGGGGGGAGCTCCTACGAGCAGTACTTC. Protein: CASSPGGSSYEQYF.

This chain uses TRBV28 with TRBJ1-1, with 11 nucleotides matching TRBD1. This CDR3 is built from 15 residues. CDR1 and CDR2 from the germline V gene are MDHEN and SYDVKM. Germline trimming cut 8 bases from V and 0 bases from J; bases unmatched to any gene: 5. In nucleotides, the CDR3 is TGTGCCAGCCGGACAGGGGGCGGCCTGAACACTGAAGCTTTCTTT. Residues: CASRTGGGLNTEAFF.